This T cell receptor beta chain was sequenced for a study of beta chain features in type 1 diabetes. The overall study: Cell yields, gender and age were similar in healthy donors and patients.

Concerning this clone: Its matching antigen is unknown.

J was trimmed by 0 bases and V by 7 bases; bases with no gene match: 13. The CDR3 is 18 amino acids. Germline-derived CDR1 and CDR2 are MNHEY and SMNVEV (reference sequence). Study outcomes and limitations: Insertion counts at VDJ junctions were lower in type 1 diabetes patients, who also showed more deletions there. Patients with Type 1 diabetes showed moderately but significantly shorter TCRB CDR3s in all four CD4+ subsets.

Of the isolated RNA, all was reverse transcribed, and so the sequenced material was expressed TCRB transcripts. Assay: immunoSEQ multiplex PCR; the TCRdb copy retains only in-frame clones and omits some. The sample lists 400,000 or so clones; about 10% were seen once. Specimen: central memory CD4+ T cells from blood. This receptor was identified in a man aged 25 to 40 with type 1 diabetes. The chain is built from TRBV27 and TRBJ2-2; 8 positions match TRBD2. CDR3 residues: CASKREGVAVTNTGELFF. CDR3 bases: TGTGCCAGCAAACGGGAGGGGGTAGCAGTTACGAACACCGGGGAGCTGTTTTTT.